The 29 T cell receptor beta chains given below trace back to one sample, sequenced in a study of monozygotic twins with inflammatory bowel disease. Reprocessing the 5' RACE reads, TCRdb reports a single entry for every CDR3 protein and omits DNA. The sample includes about 130,000 distinct CDR3 sequences. Source material: blood. The receptor source for this set is a human donor with ulcerative colitis or Crohn's disease, or a healthy co-twin of an affected twin (not recorded which).

The chain joins TRBV29-1 to TRBJ2-7. Per the germline V gene, CDR1 is SQVTM and CDR2 is ANQGSEA. CDR3 length equals 11 residues. The CDR3 loop reads CSVEGDYEQYF.

The V gene is TRBV4-3, the J gene TRBJ1-1. The CDR3 runs to 15 residues. Germline loops: CDR1 LGHNA, CDR2 YSLEER. The CDR3 sequence is CASSQDIRPNTEAFF.

CDR3: CASSLLGQTNQPQHF. The genes are TRBV5-5 and TRBJ1-5; absent DNA, TCRdb's TRBD1 call cannot be checked. Germline lookup yields CDR1 SGHKS and CDR2 YYEKEE (reference sequence). This CDR3 spans 15 amino acids.

V is TRBV29-1 and J is TRBJ2-3. From germline, CDR1 is SQVTM and CDR2 ANQGSEA. CDR3 size: 11 residues. The chain's CDR3 is CSVVSGNTQYF.

CDR3 loop: CASSQILGTGQTQYF. The chain couples TRBV14 to TRBJ2-5; no DNA is available, so the TRBD1 call from TCRdb remains unchecked. The CDR3 is 15 residues long. Germline assignment: CDR1 SGHDN and CDR2 FVKESK.

The J gene is TRBJ1-5, the V gene TRBV12-3 or TRBV12-4; the D call of TRBD1 rests on TCRdb alone, since no DNA is present to check it. The CDR3 sequence is 16 residues long. The CDR3 reads CASSSTSTGWGQPQHF.

The V and J genes are TRBV5-1 and TRBJ1-2; absent DNA, TCRdb's TRBD1 call cannot be checked. This CDR3 spans 15 amino acids. Per germline, CDR1 SGHRS and CDR2 YFSETQ. This chain's CDR3 is CASRREQGADYGYTF.

The chain employs TRBV12-3 or TRBV12-4 and TRBJ2-5; without DNA, the TCRdb call of TRBD2 cannot be checked. The CDR3 is made up of 15 amino acids. The CDR3 region is CASSLEGAVGGTQYF.

V usage is TRBV30 and J usage is TRBJ2-7. This CDR3 is built from 14 residues. Germline V gene lookup returns CDR1 GTSNPN and CDR2 SVGIG (reference sequence). The CDR3 sequence: CAWRGSISSYEQYF.

The chain is built from TRBV9 and TRBJ1-2. This CDR3 contains 13 residues. Germline-derived CDR1 and CDR2 are SGDLS and YYNGEE. The CDR3 loop reads CASSVAGWDGYTF.

V and J are TRBV9 and TRBJ1-6; TCRdb designates TRBD1, a call that cannot be tested without DNA. Germline V CDR1 and CDR2: SGDLS, YYNGEE. This CDR3 region has 15 residues. CDR3 sequence reads: CASSLSGWDNSPLHF.

The rearrangement links TRBV27 to TRBJ1-4; TCRdb's D call of TRBD1 is untestable without DNA. The CDR3 loop spans 15 amino acids. Germline CDR1 and CDR2: MNHEY and SMNVEV (reference sequence). CDR3: CASSSRGVTNEKLFF. Using reference TRBV27 and TRBJ1-4 for the parts outside the CDR3, the full variable domain is EAQVTQNPRYLITVTGKKLTVTCSQNMNHEYMSWYRQDPGLGLRQIYYSMNVEVTDKGDVPEGYKVSRKEKRNFPLILESPSPNQTSLYFCASSSRGVTNEKLFFGSGTQLSVL.

This chain links TRBV7-9 with TRBJ1-2; TCRdb proposes TRBD1, but this gene call is untestable without DNA. This CDR3 is 13 amino acids long. The germline CDR1 and CDR2 sequences are SEHNR and FQNEAQ (reference sequence). CDR3 residues: CASSRTGIGGYTF.

The V call is TRBV19, the J call TRBJ2-3. The CDR3 has 13 residues. Germline-derived CDR1 and CDR2 are LNHDA and SQIVND (reference sequence). The CDR3 sequence is CASSIDSTDTQYF. Complete variable domain (other parts from reference TRBV19 and TRBJ2-3): DGGITQSPKYLFRKEGQNVTLSCEQNLNHDAMYWYRQDPGQGLRLIYYSQIVNDFQKGDIAEGYSVSREKKESFPLTVTSAQKNPTAFYLCASSIDSTDTQYFGPGTRLTVL.

V gene TRBV7-6 combines with J gene TRBJ2-5. The CDR3 runs to 13 residues. Germline V gives CDR1 SGHVS, CDR2 FNYEAQ. CDR3 region: CASSSPYQETQYF.

The CDR3 loop reads CASSFGSSYNEQFF. The genes are TRBV5-1 and TRBJ2-1. CDR1 SGHRS and CDR2 YFSETQ come from the germline V gene. This CDR3 is 14 amino acids long. Full variable domain (remainder filled in from reference TRBV5-1 and TRBJ2-1): KAGVTQTPRYLIKTRGQQVTLSCSPISGHRSVSWYQQTPGQGLQFLFEYFSETQRNKGNFPGRFSGRQFSNSRSEMNVSTLELGDSALYLCASSFGSSYNEQFFGPGTRLTVL.

V usage is TRBV12-3 or TRBV12-4 and J usage is TRBJ1-2; the D gene TCRdb calls, TRBD1, cannot be checked with no DNA. The CDR3 loop spans 14 amino acids. The CDR3 reads CASSSGQAPYGYTF.

The chain carries TRBV28 and TRBJ1-2; TCRdb's D call, TRBD1, is unchecked because there is no DNA. CDR3 size: 16 residues. The germline gives CDR1 MDHEN, CDR2 SYDVKM. Here the CDR3 reads CASSLRTPLDLYGYTF.

This chain joins TRBV4-3 and TRBJ2-1. CDR1 LGHNA and CDR2 YSLEER come from the germline V gene. This CDR3 is 15 amino acids long. CDR3 sequence: CASSQEYGSYNEQFF.

The V gene is TRBV20-1, the J gene TRBJ2-3; without DNA, the TCRdb call of TRBD2 cannot be checked. Germline lookup yields CDR1 DFQATT and CDR2 SNEGSKA (reference sequence). The CDR3 sequence is 14 residues long. CDR3 protein: CSAPRRDYTDTQYF.

This chain joins TRBV3-1 and TRBJ1-1; TCRdb designates TRBD1, a call that cannot be tested without DNA. CDR1 LGHDT and CDR2 YNNKEL come from the germline V gene (reference sequence). The CDR3 extends over 14 amino acids. This CDR3 is CASSRDEGHTEAFF.

The rearrangement uses TRBV20-1 and TRBJ1-1. The germline gives CDR1 DFQATT, CDR2 SNEGSKA (reference sequence). This CDR3 has 17 amino acids. This CDR3 reads CSARDLSGVRVNTEAFF.

The chain joins TRBV20-1 to TRBJ2-1; TCRdb designates TRBD2, a call that cannot be tested without DNA. The V gene's germline CDR1 is DFQATT and CDR2 SNEGSKA (reference sequence). The CDR3 has 14 amino acids. This CDR3 reads CSARAQGLRDEQFF.

The rearrangement uses TRBV4-3 and TRBJ1-1; TCRdb selects TRBD1, and the lack of DNA leaves this call unchecked. In germline, CDR1 is LGHNA, CDR2 YSLEER. The CDR3 spans 15 residues. The CDR3 region is CASSHGQGRVIEAFF.

The V and J genes are TRBV6-2 or TRBV6-3 and TRBJ2-3; TCRdb's assignment of TRBD2 cannot be checked, as there is no DNA. The CDR3 has 19 residues. Germline CDR1 is MNHEY and CDR2 is SVGEGT. CDR3 loop: CASSYSRREGPPSTDTQYF.

The V and J genes are TRBV20-1 and TRBJ2-2. Germline-derived CDR1 and CDR2 are DFQATT and SNEGSKA (reference sequence). This CDR3 region has 16 residues. CDR3 sequence reads: CSARDPRPSNTGELFF.

The chain has TRBV7-9 and TRBJ2-1. The length of the CDR3 is 14 residues. Looked up from germline, CDR1 is SEHNR and CDR2 is FQNEAQ (reference sequence). CDR3 amino acids: CASSLLENNNEQFF.

The rearrangement uses TRBV24-1 and TRBJ2-1; the D call of TRBD1 rests on TCRdb alone, since no DNA is present to check it. The CDR3 contains 16 residues. Germline lookup yields CDR1 KGHDR and CDR2 SFDVKD. The CDR3 sequence: CATSDFGDTSYNEQFF.

The V call is TRBV28, the J call TRBJ2-1; absent DNA, TCRdb's TRBD2 call cannot be checked. Germline assignment: CDR1 MDHEN and CDR2 SYDVKM. The CDR3 spans 12 residues. The CDR3 sequence: CASSSTQRGQFF.